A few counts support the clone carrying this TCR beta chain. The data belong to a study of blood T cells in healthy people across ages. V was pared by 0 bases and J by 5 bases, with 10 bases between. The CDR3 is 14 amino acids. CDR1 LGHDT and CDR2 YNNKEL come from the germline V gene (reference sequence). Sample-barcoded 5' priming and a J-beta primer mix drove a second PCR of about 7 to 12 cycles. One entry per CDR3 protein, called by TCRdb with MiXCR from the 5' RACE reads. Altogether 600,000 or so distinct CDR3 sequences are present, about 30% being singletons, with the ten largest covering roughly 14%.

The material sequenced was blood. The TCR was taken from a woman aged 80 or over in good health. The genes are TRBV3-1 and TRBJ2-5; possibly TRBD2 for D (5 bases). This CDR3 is CASSQDRRWETQYF. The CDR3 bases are TGTGCCAGCAGCCAAGATAGGAGGTGGGAGACCCAGTACTTC.